The 18 T cell receptor beta chains below were found in one sample sequenced in a study of cytomegalovirus exposure and HLA in healthy donors. The data were produced by immunoSEQ multiplex PCR, yet TCRdb's version contains in-frame clones alone and is incomplete. Counted here are a few hundred thousand clones, over 80% occurring once; the ten biggest clones make up about 14%. The source material was PBMCs. These receptors were taken from a woman aged 25 to 39 in good health and CMV-seropositive.

The V gene is TRBV30, the J gene TRBJ2-7; weak D call: TRBD2 (5 bases). Trimming took 4 bases from V and 1 from J, leaving 11 bases between them. The CDR3 spans 13 residues. Germline V gene sequence: CDR1 GTSNPN, CDR2 SVGIG (reference sequence). The CDR3 is CAWMAAESYEQYF. The CDR3 bases are TGTGCCTGGATGGCAGCGGAGTCCTACGAGCAGTACTTC.

The chain is built from TRBV25-1 and TRBJ2-3; D is perhaps TRBD2 (6 bases). CDR1 and CDR2 from the germline V gene are MGHDK and SYGVNS. The CDR3 runs 15 residues. The V end was cut by 3 bases, the J end by 3 bases, with 13 bases between. The CDR3 region has the DNA TGTGCCAGCAGTGACCGGTTTCGGGGGACAGATACGCAGTATTTT. Its translation: CASSDRFRGTDTQYF. The variable domain in full, completed from reference TRBV25-1 and TRBJ2-3, reads EADIYQTPRYLVIGTGKKITLECSQTMGHDKMYWYQQDPGMELHLIHYSYGVNSTEKGDLSSESTVSRIRTEHFPLTLESARPSHTSQYLCASSDRFRGTDTQYFGPGTRLTVL.

The CDR3 nucleotides read TGTGCCAGCAGTTCCCCTCTTCGAAGGGCTGAGCAGTTCTTC. This gives the protein CASSSPLRRAEQFF. J is TRBJ2-1 and V is TRBV6-5; no clear D gene. V was trimmed by 4 bases and J by 9 bases, leaving 16 bases between them. CDR1 is MNHEY and CDR2 is SVGAGI in the germline V gene. This CDR3 spans 14 amino acids.

V and J are TRBV29-1 and TRBJ1-5, with TRBD1 as a possible D gene (5 bases). This CDR3 is 19 amino acids long. Germline V gene sequence: CDR1 SQVTM, CDR2 ANQGSEA. V lost 0 bases and J 0 bases, leaving 21 bases between the germline ends. Here the CDR3 reads CSVEEGGEGSTSSNQPQHF. In DNA form, the CDR3 reads TGCAGCGTTGAAGAGGGGGGAGAAGGCTCAACTTCTAGCAATCAGCCCCAGCATTTT.

The chain joins TRBV30 to TRBJ2-4; D may match TRBD1 or TRBD2 (5 bases each). Trimming stripped 1 base from V and 4 bases from J, with 8 bases between. Germline assignment: CDR1 GTSNPN and CDR2 SVGIG (reference sequence). The CDR3 loop spans 13 amino acids. The CDR3: CAWSAGPKNIQYF. CDR3 in DNA: TGTGCCTGGAGTGCGGGACCTAAAAACATTCAGTACTTC. Full variable domain (missing parts from reference TRBV30 and TRBJ2-4): SQTIHQWPATLVQPVGSPLSLECTVEGTSNPNLYWYRQAAGRGLQLLFYSVGIGQISSEVPQNLSASRPQDRQFILSSKKLLLSDSGFYLCAWSAGPKNIQYFGAGTRLSVL.

This chain uses TRBV27 with TRBJ1-1; 7 bases agree with TRBD1. CDR3 length: 13 amino acids. CDR1 is MNHEY, CDR2 SMNVEV, per germline (reference sequence). With 1 base clipped from V and 6 bases from J, the junction kept 2 bases outside the gene matches. Here the CDR3 DNA reads TGTGCCAGCAGTTTATTAGGGGGCCCTGAAGCTTTCTTT. This gives the protein CASSLLGGPEAFF.

This clone appeared a single time. The genes are TRBV6-5 and TRBJ2-5; D is undetermined. Per germline, CDR1 MNHEY and CDR2 SVGAGI. The V end was cut by 4 bases, the J end by 4 bases, with 16 bases between. The CDR3 sequence is 15 residues long. This chain's CDR3 is CASSSPRAAGETQYF. CDR3 in DNA: TGTGCCAGCAGTTCCCCTAGGGCCGCCGGAGAGACCCAGTACTTC.

V is TRBV12-5 and J is TRBJ1-2; 8 nucleotides line up with TRBD1. Losses at the gene ends were 5 bases for V and 5 bases for J; bases not matched to a gene: 4. Per germline, CDR1 LGHNT and CDR2 FRNRAP. This CDR3 comprises 13 residues. The CDR3 DNA sequence: TGTGCTAGTGGTCGACAGGGGCTTTATGGCTACACCTTC. Amino acid sequence: CASGRQGLYGYTF.

This sequence joins TRBV27 and TRBJ2-1, with unresolved D. Per germline, CDR1 MNHEY and CDR2 SMNVEV (reference sequence). There are 13 residues in the CDR3. V lost 5 bases, J lost 9 bases, and 14 bases lay in between. CDR3 sequence reads: CASSLNLVSEQFF. The CDR3 DNA is TGTGCCAGCAGTCTAAACCTCGTAAGTGAGCAGTTCTTC.

The J gene is TRBJ2-2, the V gene TRBV5-1; TRBD1 aligns across 8 bases. The CDR3 covers 14 residues. V lost 7 bases to trimming and J lost 3 bases; unmatched junction nucleotides: 5. From germline, CDR1 is SGHRS and CDR2 YFSETQ. As DNA, the CDR3 is TGCGCCAGCGAACAGGGGGTCGACACCGGGGAGCTGTTTTTT. This encodes CASEQGVDTGELFF.

The table lists this clone with a few counts. J is TRBJ1-2 and V is TRBV9; D is possibly TRBD1 (5 bases). CDR1 SGDLS and CDR2 YYNGEE come from the germline V gene. V lost 4 bases and J 4 bases, leaving 17 bases between the germline ends. CDR3 length: 15 amino acids. CDR3 nucleotide sequence: TGTGCCAGCAGCCCCGACAGCCCGACAGCCTATGGCTACACCTTC. Translating gives CASSPDSPTAYGYTF. Looking up the rest from reference TRBV9 and TRBJ1-2 gives the full variable domain: DSGVTQTPKHLITATGQRVTLRCSPRSGDLSVYWYQQSLDQGLQFLIQYYNGEERAKGNILERFSAQQFPDLHSELNLSSLELGDSALYFCASSPDSPTAYGYTFGSGTRLTVV.

This clone was seen a handful of times. V is TRBV12-5 and J is TRBJ2-2; D might be TRBD1 (6 bases). CDR3 length equals 17 residues. The germline V gene encodes CDR1 LGHNT and CDR2 FRNRAP. V lost 1 base to trimming and J lost 6 bases, with 18 bases between them. The CDR3 is CASGLALQGSSSGELFF. In nucleotides, the CDR3 is TGTGCTAGTGGTTTGGCACTCCAGGGGAGTTCCTCCGGGGAGCTGTTTTTT. The whole variable domain, filled in from reference TRBV12-5 and TRBJ2-2, reads DARVTQTPRHKVTEMGQEVTMRCQPILGHNTVFWYRQTMMQGLELLAYFRNRAPLDDSGMPKDRFSAEMPDATLATLKIQPSEPRDSAVYFCASGLALQGSSSGELFFGEGSRLTVL.

As DNA, the CDR3 is TGTGCCAGCGGGGACACAGGGTTGTTACAGCCCCAGCATTTT. Residues: CASGDTGLLQPQHF. The chain uses TRBV27 and TRBJ1-5; possibly TRBD1 for D (6 bases). V lost 8 bases and J 7 bases, leaving 18 bases between the germline ends. The CDR3 runs 14 residues. The V gene's germline CDR1 is MNHEY and CDR2 SMNVEV (reference sequence).

The V call is TRBV18, the J call TRBJ1-1; possible D gene TRBD1, 5 bases. The CDR3 loop spans 14 amino acids. CDR1 and CDR2 (germline): KGHSH, LQKENI. Trimming shortened V by 0 bases and J by 8 bases, and 13 bases separated the two germline ends. CDR3 bases: TGTGCCAGCTCACCACCCGCCGGGGCGGGAGAAGCTTTCTTT. It encodes CASSPPAGAGEAFF.

This clone was detected only once. This rearrangement joins TRBV6-5 to TRBJ2-7, with 7 bases fitting TRBD2. The germline gives CDR1 MNHEY, CDR2 SVGAGI. The CDR3 consists of 16 residues. V shed 0 bases, J shed 2 bases, and the junction held 7 bases outside the gene matches. The CDR3 region has the DNA TGTGCCAGCAGTTACTCGAGGGACTACCAAACCTACGAGCAGTACTTC. It specifies CASSYSRDYQTYEQYF.

The V call is TRBV10-3, the J call TRBJ2-1; D is unresolved. Germline CDR1 reads ENHRY; CDR2 reads SYGVKD. The ends were cut back, 6 bases at V and 9 bases at J, with 9 bases in the middle. The CDR3 consists of 11 residues. For the CDR3, the DNA is TGTGCCATCAGAAACGGCGGTGAGCAGTTCTTC. Protein product: CAIRNGGEQFF.

J is TRBJ2-7 and V is TRBV5-4, with D possibly TRBD2 on 5 matching bases. Germline lookup yields CDR1 SGHNT and CDR2 YYREEE (reference sequence). CDR3 length: 16 amino acids. V lost 2 bases, J lost 3 bases, and 18 bases lay in between. CDR3: CASSFGSASSLYEQYF. The CDR3 coding sequence is TGTGCCAGCAGCTTTGGGTCGGCTAGCTCCCTCTACGAGCAGTACTTC.

As to this clone: This CDR3 is also generated by other DNA sequences in the sample. CDR3 loop: CSAPVGRELFF. In DNA form, the CDR3 reads TGCAGTGCCCCCGTTGGGAGGGAGCTGTTTTTT. The rearrangement joins TRBV20-1 to TRBJ2-2; D gene uncertain. The germline gives CDR1 DFQATT, CDR2 SNEGSKA (reference sequence). Trimming cost V 6 bases and J 9 bases, with 11 bases left between them. The CDR3 is 11 residues long.